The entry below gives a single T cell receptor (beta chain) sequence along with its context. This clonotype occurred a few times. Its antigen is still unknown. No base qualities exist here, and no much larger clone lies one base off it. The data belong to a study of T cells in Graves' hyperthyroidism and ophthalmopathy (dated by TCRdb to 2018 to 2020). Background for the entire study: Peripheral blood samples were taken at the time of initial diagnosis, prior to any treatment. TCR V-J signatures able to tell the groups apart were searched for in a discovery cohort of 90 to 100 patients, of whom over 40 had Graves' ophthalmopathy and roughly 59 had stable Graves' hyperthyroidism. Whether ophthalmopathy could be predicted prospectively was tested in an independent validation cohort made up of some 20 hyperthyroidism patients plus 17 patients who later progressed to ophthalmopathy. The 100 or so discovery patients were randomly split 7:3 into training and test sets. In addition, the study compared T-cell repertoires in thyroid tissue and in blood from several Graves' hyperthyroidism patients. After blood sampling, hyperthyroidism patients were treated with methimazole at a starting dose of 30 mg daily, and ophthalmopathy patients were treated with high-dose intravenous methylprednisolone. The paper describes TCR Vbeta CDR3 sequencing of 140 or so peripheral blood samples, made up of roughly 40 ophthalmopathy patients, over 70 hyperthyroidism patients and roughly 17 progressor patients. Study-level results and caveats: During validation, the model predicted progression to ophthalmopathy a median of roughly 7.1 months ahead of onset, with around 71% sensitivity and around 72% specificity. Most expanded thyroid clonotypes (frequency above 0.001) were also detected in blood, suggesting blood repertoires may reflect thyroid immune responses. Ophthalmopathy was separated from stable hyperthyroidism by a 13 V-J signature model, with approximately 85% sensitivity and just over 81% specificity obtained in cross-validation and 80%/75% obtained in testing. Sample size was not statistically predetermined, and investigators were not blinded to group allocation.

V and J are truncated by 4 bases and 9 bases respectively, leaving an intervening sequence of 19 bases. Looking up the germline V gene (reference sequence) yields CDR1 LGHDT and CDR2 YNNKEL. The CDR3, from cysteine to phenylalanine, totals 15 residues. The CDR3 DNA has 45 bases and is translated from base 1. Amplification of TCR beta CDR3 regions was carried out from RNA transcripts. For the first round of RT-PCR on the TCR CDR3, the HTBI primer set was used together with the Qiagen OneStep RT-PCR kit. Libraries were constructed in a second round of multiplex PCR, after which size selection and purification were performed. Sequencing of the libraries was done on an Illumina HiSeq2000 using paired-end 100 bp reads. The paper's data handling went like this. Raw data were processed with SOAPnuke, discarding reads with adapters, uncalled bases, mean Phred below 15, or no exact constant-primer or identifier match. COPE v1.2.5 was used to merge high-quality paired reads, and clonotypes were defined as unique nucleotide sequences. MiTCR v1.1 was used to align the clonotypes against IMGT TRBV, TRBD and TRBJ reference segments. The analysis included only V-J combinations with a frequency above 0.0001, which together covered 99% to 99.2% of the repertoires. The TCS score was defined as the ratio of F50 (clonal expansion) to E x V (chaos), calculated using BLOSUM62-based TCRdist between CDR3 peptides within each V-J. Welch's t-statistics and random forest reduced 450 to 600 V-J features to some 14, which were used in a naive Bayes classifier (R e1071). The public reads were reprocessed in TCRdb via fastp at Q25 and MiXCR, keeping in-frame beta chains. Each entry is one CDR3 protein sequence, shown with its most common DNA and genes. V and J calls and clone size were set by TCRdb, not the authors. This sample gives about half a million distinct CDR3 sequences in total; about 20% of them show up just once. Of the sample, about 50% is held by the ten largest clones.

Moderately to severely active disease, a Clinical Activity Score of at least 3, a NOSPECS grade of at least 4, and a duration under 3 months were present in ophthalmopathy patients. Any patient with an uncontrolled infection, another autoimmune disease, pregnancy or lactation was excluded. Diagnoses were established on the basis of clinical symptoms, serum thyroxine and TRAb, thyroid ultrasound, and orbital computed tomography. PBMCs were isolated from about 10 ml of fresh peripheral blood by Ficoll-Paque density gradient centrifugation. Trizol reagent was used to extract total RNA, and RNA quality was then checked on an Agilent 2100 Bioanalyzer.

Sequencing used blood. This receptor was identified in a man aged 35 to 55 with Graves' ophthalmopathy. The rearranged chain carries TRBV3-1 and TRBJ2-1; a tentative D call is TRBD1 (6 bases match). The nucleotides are TGTGCCAGCAGCCGAGGGGCAGGGGTGTCCTTTGAGCAGTTCTTC. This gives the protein CASSRGAGVSFEQFF.